Below, one T cell receptor (beta chain) is given with its context. The table lists this clone with a count of one. This clone's antigen is unknown. Base qualities are missing; no much larger clone stands one base away. From a lookup of the germline V gene (reference sequence), CDR1 and CDR2 are LNHDA and SQIVND. Ends trimmed: V by 7 bases, J by 1 base; bases unmatched to a gene: 8. The CDR3 spans 15 residues, from the cysteine through the phenylalanine. Of the read, only the CDR3 DNA is kept; its 45 bases are in frame from base 1. This record belongs to a study of T cell responses to AZD1222 COVID-19 vaccine (dated by TCRdb to the early 2020s). In terms of the full investigation: TCR sequencing covered 233 trial participants: 200 to 220 given two doses of AZD1222 and about 26 given two doses of MenACWY control vaccine. Enrollment into the trials was organized by age into subgroups of 18-55, 56-69 and 70-plus years, and those subgroups contained roughly 150, 30 and 60 TCR-sequenced participants, respectively. Broad study findings and their caveats: Conclusions about previously exposed vaccinees are limited, since just 6 or 7 AZD1222 recipients were seropositive for SARS-CoV-2 at baseline. Reportedly, almost half of the unique spike-specific TCRs recognized epitopes lying outside the regions that are mutated in the B.1.351 and B.1.1.7 variants. A significant rise in spike-specific TCR breadth and depth was observed after two AZD1222 doses relative to day 0 and relative to MenACWY recipients. In the small 56-69-year group, the increase in depth fell short of significance, most likely because of low power. Because no day 14 peak-response samples were available, the repertoires could be characterized only after the peak T cell response. The whole spike protein was spanned by vaccine-associated CD4 TCRs, and dominant responses were seen in regions 160-218 and 743-854. Most participants were white British and females outnumbered males, and the authors suggested that clonal diversity may have been underestimated.

The CDR3 regions of human TCRbeta chains were analyzed by immunosequencing. For the original study's pipeline: Repertoire TCRs were matched against a reference library of SARS-CoV-2-specific TCRs generated with the MIRA antigen-specificity platform. Breadth meant the fraction of unique TCRs that were SARS-CoV-2-associated, whereas depth meant the fraction of total T cells that were SARS-CoV-2-associated. Using the MIRA data, every spike-specific TCR was mapped to the spike region that the TCR reacted to and assigned to either a CD4 or a CD8 class. Log10-transformed breadth and depth values were compared by one-way ANOVA with Sidak's multiple comparisons tests. The immuneACCESS repertoire file appears here via TCRdb, limited to in-frame rearrangements. These files lack a portion of the clones; in checked studies, under half of the deficit traces to unresolved V genes, and the cause of the others is not known. The V and J calls and clone size were taken over from that table, and D and trimming were inferred from the DNA. The sample table shows about 130,000 clones, and 65% to 90% are seen once. The top ten constitute 7.9% of the sample.

The sample's time point label, in plain terms: about 28 days (+/-7) after the second vaccine dose. According to the study, the label for this sample's treatment or condition signals: meningococcal conjugate vaccine given as trial control. Samples from vaccinated people were obtained from the UK trials COV001 and COV002, which included a single-blind randomized controlled phase 2/3 trial of AZD1222 (ChAdOx1 nCoV-19) in healthy adults. For TCRbeta chain sequencing, PBMC samples from trial participants were taken at day 0 and at day 28 after the second dose. The sequence joins TRBV19 to TRBJ1-2; 8 bases in between match TRBD1. This receptor was taken from an adult who received the MenACWY meningococcal vaccine as a control. The input for sequencing was peripheral blood, taken 28 days after the second dose of the MenACWY control vaccine. The nucleotide sequence is TGTGCCAGTAAACACAGGGGGATTAATAACTATGGCTACACCTTC. This translates into CASKHRGINNYGYTF. This CDR3, with the reference TRBV19 and TRBJ1-2 proteins standing in past its ends, gives the full variable domain DGGITQSPKYLFRKEGQNVTLSCEQNLNHDAMYWYRQDPGQGLRLIYYSQIVNDFQKGDIAEGYSVSREKKESFPLTVTSAQKNPTAFYLCASKHRGINNYGYTFGSGTRLTVV.